This TCR beta chain was sequenced for a study of human T cells and chemical hapten exposure. Study overall: Doses of diphenylcyclopropenone went to the patients' scalps weekly throughout the approximately 26-week study. Patch tests containing 0.01% DPC, applied to the upper back, were read at 6 days. Patients, largely female, had alopecia areata, totalis or universalis.

CDR3 size: 15 residues. V dropped 6 bases and J dropped 1 base, with 13 bases sitting between them. TCRdb reanalysed the RACE reads using MiXCR and keeps one entry per CDR3 protein. This table holds about 42,000 distinct CDR3 sequences, just under 9% found once. As for time point: patch test 2, 6 weeks after DPC sensitization. Treatment of the sample: therapeutic diphenylcyclopropenone sensitization with weekly scalp DPC. Total RNA came from unfractionated whole blood. The sample holds a few counts of this clonotype. This receptor was obtained from a woman between 40 and 55 years old with alopecia areata. Some clones in this sample may be carry-over from other donors' samples. The J gene is TRBJ2-4, the V gene TRBV12-3 or TRBV12-4; TRBD1 might be the D (6 bases). The sequences come from whole blood, collected in connection with sensitization to the hapten diphenylcyclopropenone (DPC). Here the CDR3 reads CASRETGGAKNIQYF. The CDR3 DNA sequence: TGTGCCAGCAGGGAGACAGGCGGTGCCAAAAACATTCAGTACTTC.